This is a list of T cell receptor beta chains from one sample in a study of blood T cell repertoires in COVID-19. Only in-frame clones appear in the TCRdb table, and some are missing; sequencing was by immunoSEQ multiplex PCR. There are about 190,000 clones in the sample; roughly 86% occur only once, and approximately 5.1% lies in the top ten. Sequenced material: peripheral blood. Receptors were obtained from a woman in her 70s with active or convalescent COVID-19. The CDR3 runs from the conserved cysteine through the conserved F or W. The D gene is left open where the match is weak. For some rows the clone size is stated as once, few or many, or as a class when expanded; others skip it.

v_gene: TRBV19; len: 17; j_gene: TRBJ2-7; d_gene: .; abundance: .; CDR3nt: TGTGCCTCAACACGGTCCCGGACTTCAGCCCAGGACTACGAGCAGTACTTC; CDR3aa: CASTRSRTSAQDYEQYF
v_gene: TRBV13; len: 11; j_gene: TRBJ2-3; d_gene: .; abundance: .; CDR3nt: TGTGCCAGCAGCTCGTTAGATACGCAGTATTTT; CDR3aa: CASSSLDTQYF
v_gene: TRBV6-5; len: 15; j_gene: TRBJ1-1; d_gene: .; abundance: few; CDR3nt: TGTGCCAGCACCAAATCCTGGACGGGGGGAGGCGAAGCTTTCTTT; CDR3aa: CASTKSWTGGGEAFF
v_gene: TRBV7-9; len: 16; j_gene: TRBJ2-1; d_gene: TRBD2; abundance: once; CDR3nt: TGTGCCAGCAGCCTAGAATCCCAGGGACTATACAATGAGCAGTTCTTC; CDR3aa: CASSLESQGLYNEQFF
v_gene: TRBV11-3; len: 18; j_gene: TRBJ2-3; d_gene: TRBD2; abundance: .; CDR3nt: TGTGCCAGCAGCTGGGGACTAGCGGGAGTAGTGGGAACAGATACGCAGTATTTT; CDR3aa: CASSWGLAGVVGTDTQYF
v_gene: TRBV6-5; len: 12; j_gene: TRBJ2-7; d_gene: TRBD2; abundance: .; CDR3nt: TGTGCCAGCAGGGCGGGAGCTGGCGAGCAGTACTTC; CDR3aa: CASRAGAGEQYF
v_gene: TRBV12-1; len: 17; j_gene: TRBJ1-3; d_gene: .; abundance: .; CDR3nt: TGTGCCAGCAGCCCTTTCGACGGGACAGACTCTGGAAACACCATATATTTT; CDR3aa: CASSPFDGTDSGNTIYF
v_gene: TRBV9; len: 14; j_gene: TRBJ1-2; d_gene: .; abundance: .; CDR3nt: TGTGCCAGCGGCCCCGAGGCCCTAACGTATGGCTACACCTTC; CDR3aa: CASGPEALTYGYTF
v_gene: TRBV27; len: 13; j_gene: TRBJ1-3; d_gene: TRBD1; abundance: .; CDR3nt: TGTGCCAGCAGAGGGACAGGGGGGAACACCATATATTTT; CDR3aa: CASRGTGGNTIYF
v_gene: TRBV28; len: 15; j_gene: TRBJ2-1; d_gene: TRBD1; abundance: once; CDR3nt: TGTGCCAGCAGATTGGGCAGGGGGCTTGTGGATGAGCAGTTCTTC; CDR3aa: CASRLGRGLVDEQFF
v_gene: TRBV11-2; len: 14; j_gene: TRBJ2-1; d_gene: TRBD2; abundance: .; CDR3nt: TGTGCCAGCAGCAATACTAGCGGGAATACTGAGCAGTTCTTC; CDR3aa: CASSNTSGNTEQFF
v_gene: TRBV7-8; len: 17; j_gene: TRBJ2-5; d_gene: TRBD2; abundance: .; CDR3nt: TGTGCCAGCAGCTTATCATCGTTTTGGGGGGGCCAAGAGACCCAGTACTTC; CDR3aa: CASSLSSFWGGQETQYF
v_gene: TRBV19; len: 19; j_gene: TRBJ2-4; d_gene: TRBD1; abundance: .; CDR3nt: TGTGCCACTCGCCTCGGGACAGCAGGCTCATCAATGGACAAAAACATTCAGTACTTC; CDR3aa: CATRLGTAGSSMDKNIQYF
v_gene: TRBV4-1; len: 14; j_gene: TRBJ2-1; d_gene: .; abundance: .; CDR3nt: TGCGCCAGCAGCCAAGTCCGACAGGACAATGAGCAGTTCTTC; CDR3aa: CASSQVRQDNEQFF
v_gene: TRBV19; len: 16; j_gene: TRBJ2-1; d_gene: .; abundance: .; CDR3nt: TGTGCCAGTAGTACGGGGCGGGGACTCATTTACAATGAGCAGTTCTTC; CDR3aa: CASSTGRGLIYNEQFF
v_gene: TRBV19; len: 14; j_gene: TRBJ1-1; d_gene: .; abundance: .; CDR3nt: TGTGCCAGTAGTCCCATAGACAGGAACACTGAAGCTTTCTTT; CDR3aa: CASSPIDRNTEAFF
v_gene: TRBV28; len: 12; j_gene: TRBJ2-7; d_gene: .; abundance: .; CDR3nt: TGTGCCAGCAGTTCGGGGATCTACGAGCAGTACTTC; CDR3aa: CASSSGIYEQYF
v_gene: TRBV7-9; len: 14; j_gene: TRBJ1-4; d_gene: .; abundance: .; CDR3nt: TGTGCCAGCAGCTTAGCAGGGTCGGGGGAAAAACTGTTTTTT; CDR3aa: CASSLAGSGEKLFF
v_gene: TRBV7-2; len: 17; j_gene: TRBJ2-1; d_gene: TRBD2; abundance: .; CDR3nt: TGTGCCAGCAGCTTAGGGGTTCTAGCGGGAGTACACAATGAGCAGTTCTTC; CDR3aa: CASSLGVLAGVHNEQFF
v_gene: TRBV19; len: 16; j_gene: TRBJ2-3; d_gene: TRBD1; abundance: once; CDR3nt: TGTGCCAGTAGTATCCCCCGGGACAGGGGAGGGGATACGCAGTATTTT; CDR3aa: CASSIPRDRGGDTQYF
v_gene: TRBV4-1; len: 16; j_gene: TRBJ1-5; d_gene: TRBD1; abundance: .; CDR3nt: TGCGCCAGCAGCCCGGTGGGGACAGGGATCAATCAGCCCCAGCATTTT; CDR3aa: CASSPVGTGINQPQHF
v_gene: TRBV5-1; len: 16; j_gene: TRBJ1-3; d_gene: TRBD1; abundance: .; CDR3nt: TGCGCCAGCAGCTTGGAGCCAGGGGGCTTCGGAAACACCATATATTTT; CDR3aa: CASSLEPGGFGNTIYF
v_gene: TRBV2; len: 18; j_gene: TRBJ2-1; d_gene: .; abundance: .; CDR3nt: TGTGCCAGCAGTGTATCGGCCATCGCCGGGGTTTTTGACAATGAGCAGTTCTTC; CDR3aa: CASSVSAIAGVFDNEQFF
v_gene: TRBV11-3; len: 15; j_gene: TRBJ2-5; d_gene: TRBD1; abundance: .; CDR3nt: TGTGCCAGCAGCCAGGGCCGGGACAGGGGAGAGACCCAGTACTTC; CDR3aa: CASSQGRDRGETQYF
v_gene: TRBV11-3; len: 15; j_gene: TRBJ2-3; d_gene: .; abundance: .; CDR3nt: TGTGCCAGCAGCCTAGCGACAGCCAGCACAGATACGCAGTATTTT; CDR3aa: CASSLATASTDTQYF
v_gene: TRBV19; len: 13; j_gene: TRBJ1-1; d_gene: .; abundance: .; CDR3nt: TGTGCCAGTAGTATCCGTCAGGGTACTGAAGCTTTCTTT; CDR3aa: CASSIRQGTEAFF